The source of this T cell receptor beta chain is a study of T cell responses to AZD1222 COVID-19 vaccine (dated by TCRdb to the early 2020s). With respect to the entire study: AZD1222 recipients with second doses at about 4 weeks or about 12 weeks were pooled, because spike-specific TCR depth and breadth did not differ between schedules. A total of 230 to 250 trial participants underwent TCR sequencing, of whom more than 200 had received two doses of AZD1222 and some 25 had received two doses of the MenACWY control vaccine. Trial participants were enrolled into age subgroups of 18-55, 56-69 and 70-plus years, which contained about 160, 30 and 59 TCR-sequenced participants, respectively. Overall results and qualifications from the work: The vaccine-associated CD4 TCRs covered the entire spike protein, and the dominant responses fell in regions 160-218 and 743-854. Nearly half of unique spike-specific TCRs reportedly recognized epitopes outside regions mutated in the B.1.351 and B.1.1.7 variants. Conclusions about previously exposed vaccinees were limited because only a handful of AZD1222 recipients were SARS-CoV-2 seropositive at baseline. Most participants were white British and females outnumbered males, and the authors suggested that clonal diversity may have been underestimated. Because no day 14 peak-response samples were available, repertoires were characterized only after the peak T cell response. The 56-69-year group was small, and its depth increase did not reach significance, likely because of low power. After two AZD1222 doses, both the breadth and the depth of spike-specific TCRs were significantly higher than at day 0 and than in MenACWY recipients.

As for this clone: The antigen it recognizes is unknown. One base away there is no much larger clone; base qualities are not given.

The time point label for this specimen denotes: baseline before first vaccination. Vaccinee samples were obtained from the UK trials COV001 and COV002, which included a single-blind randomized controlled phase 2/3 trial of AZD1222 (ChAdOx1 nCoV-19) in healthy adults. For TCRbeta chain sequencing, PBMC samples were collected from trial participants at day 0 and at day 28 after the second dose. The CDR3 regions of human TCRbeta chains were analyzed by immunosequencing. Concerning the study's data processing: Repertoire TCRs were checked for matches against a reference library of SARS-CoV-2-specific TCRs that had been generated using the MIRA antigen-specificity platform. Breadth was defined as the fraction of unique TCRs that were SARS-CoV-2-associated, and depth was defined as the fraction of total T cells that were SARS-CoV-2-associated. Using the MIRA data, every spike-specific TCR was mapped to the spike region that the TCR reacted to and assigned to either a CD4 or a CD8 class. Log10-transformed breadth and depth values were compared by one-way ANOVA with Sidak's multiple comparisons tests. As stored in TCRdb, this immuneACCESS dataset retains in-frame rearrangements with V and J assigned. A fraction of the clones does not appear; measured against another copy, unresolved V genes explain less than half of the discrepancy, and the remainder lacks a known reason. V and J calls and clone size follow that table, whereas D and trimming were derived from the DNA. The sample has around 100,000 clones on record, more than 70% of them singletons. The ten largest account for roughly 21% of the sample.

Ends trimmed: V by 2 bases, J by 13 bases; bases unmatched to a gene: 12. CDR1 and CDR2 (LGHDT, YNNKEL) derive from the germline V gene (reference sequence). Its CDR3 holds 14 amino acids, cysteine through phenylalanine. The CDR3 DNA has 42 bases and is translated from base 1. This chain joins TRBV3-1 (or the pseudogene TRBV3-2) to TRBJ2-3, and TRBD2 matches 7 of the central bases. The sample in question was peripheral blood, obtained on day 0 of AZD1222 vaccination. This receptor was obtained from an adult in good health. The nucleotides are TGTGCCAGCAGCCAATGGAACAGGACTAGGATTAAGTATTTT. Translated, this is CASSQWNRTRIKYF.